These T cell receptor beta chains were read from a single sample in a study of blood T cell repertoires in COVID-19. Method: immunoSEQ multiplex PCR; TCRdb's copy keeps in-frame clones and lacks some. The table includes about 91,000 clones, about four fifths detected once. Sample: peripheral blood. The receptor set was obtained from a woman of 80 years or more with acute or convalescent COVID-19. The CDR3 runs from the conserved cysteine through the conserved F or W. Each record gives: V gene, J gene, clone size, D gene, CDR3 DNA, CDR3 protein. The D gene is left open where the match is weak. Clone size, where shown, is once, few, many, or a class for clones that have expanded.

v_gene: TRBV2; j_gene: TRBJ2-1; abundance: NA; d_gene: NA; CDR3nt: TGTGCCACAGAAGCAACCGGGTCCGTCCCGGGTGAGCAGTTCTTC; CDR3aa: CATEATGSVPGEQFF
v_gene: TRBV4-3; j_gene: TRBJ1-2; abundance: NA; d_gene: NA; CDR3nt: TGCGCCAGCAGCCAAGACCTGGACATTAACTATGGCTACACCTTC; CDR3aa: CASSQDLDINYGYTF
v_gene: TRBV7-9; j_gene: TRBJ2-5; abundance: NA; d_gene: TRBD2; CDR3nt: TGTGCCAGCAGCTTAAAGGAAGCGGGGCTAACCCAAGAGACCCAGTACTTC; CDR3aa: CASSLKEAGLTQETQYF
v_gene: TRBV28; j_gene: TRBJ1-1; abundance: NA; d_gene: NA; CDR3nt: TGTGCCAGCAGTTTTCCAATGACAGCAAACACTGAAGCTTTCTTT; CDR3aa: CASSFPMTANTEAFF
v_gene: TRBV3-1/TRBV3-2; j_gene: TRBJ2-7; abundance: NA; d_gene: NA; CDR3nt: TGTGCCAGCAGCCAGCCGAGCTCCTACGAGCAGTACTTC; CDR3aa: CASSQPSSYEQYF
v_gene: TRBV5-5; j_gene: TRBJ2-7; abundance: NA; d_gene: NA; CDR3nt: TGTGCCAGCAGCTCCTGGTTGGGCGGGGGCAAGGGGAGCTACGAGCAGTACTTC; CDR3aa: CASSSWLGGGKGSYEQYF
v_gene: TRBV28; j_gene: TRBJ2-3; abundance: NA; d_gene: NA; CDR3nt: TGTGCCAGCAGCTCCTCCGGACGGTGGGGGGAACAACGAGATACGCAGTATTTT; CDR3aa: CASSSSGRWGEQRDTQYF
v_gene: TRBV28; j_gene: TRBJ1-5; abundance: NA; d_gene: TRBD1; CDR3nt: TGTGCCAGCAGGTCAGGGGGGAATCAGCCCCAGCATTTT; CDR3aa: CASRSGGNQPQHF
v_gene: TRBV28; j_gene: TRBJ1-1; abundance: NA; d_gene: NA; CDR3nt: TGTGCCAGCAGGCCTCCGGGACTGACGAACACTGAAGCTTTCTTT; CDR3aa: CASRPPGLTNTEAFF
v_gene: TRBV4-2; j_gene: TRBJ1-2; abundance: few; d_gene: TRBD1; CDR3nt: TGTGCCAGCAGCCAAGCCGGACAGGGTTCCTATGGCTACACCTTC; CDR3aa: CASSQAGQGSYGYTF
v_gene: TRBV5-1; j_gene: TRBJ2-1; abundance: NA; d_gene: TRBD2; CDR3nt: TGCGCCAGCAGCTTGGGGACTAGCAATGAGCAGTTCTTC; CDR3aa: CASSLGTSNEQFF
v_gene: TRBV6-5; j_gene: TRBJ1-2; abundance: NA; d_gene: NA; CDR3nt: TGTGCCAGCAGCCAGCCCACAGGGCTGCACTATGGCTACACCTTC; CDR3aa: CASSQPTGLHYGYTF
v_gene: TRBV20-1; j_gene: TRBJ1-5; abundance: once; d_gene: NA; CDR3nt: TGCAGTGCTAGTGAAAGCCACGCTGATCGGCCCCAGCATTTT; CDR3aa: CSASESHADRPQHF
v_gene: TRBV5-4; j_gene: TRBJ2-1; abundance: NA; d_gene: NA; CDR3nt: TGTGCCAGCAGCTCCCAAGCGGCTCCCTACAATGAGCAGTTCTTC; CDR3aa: CASSSQAAPYNEQFF
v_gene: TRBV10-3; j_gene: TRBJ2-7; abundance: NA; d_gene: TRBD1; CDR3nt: TGTGCCATCAGTGACCACCGGGACAGATACTACGAGCAGTACTTC; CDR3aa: CAISDHRDRYYEQYF
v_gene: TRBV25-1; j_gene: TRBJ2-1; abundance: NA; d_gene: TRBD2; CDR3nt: TGTGCCAGCGGCCCCGGGAGGGGATTGTTCTTC; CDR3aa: CASGPGRGLFF
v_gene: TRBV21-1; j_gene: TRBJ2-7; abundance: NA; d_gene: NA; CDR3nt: TGTGCCACCTCGACGGGGGACGAGCAGTACTTC; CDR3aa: CATSTGDEQYF
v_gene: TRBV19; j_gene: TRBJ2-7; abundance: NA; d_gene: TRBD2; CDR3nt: TGTGCCAGTAGTATCACTCACACTAGCGGGAGGGGTAAGCGCGAGCAGTACTTC; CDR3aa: CASSITHTSGRGKREQYF
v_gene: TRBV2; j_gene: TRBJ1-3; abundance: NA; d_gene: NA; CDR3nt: TGTGCCAGCAGTGAGAGGGGCCCTACAGGGTTCAACACCATATATTTT; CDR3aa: CASSERGPTGFNTIYF
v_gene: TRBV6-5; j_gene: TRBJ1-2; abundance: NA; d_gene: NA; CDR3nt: TGTGCCAGCCTAGGACAGTTCTATGGCTACACCTTC; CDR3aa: CASLGQFYGYTF
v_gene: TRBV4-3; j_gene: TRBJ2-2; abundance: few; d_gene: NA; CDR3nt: TGCGCCAGCAGAGCGGCCCCGAACACCGGGGAGCTGTTTTTT; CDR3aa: CASRAAPNTGELFF
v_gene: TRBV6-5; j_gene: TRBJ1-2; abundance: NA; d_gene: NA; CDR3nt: TGTGCCAGCAGTTACGACAGGTCGTGGGGCTACACCTTC; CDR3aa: CASSYDRSWGYTF